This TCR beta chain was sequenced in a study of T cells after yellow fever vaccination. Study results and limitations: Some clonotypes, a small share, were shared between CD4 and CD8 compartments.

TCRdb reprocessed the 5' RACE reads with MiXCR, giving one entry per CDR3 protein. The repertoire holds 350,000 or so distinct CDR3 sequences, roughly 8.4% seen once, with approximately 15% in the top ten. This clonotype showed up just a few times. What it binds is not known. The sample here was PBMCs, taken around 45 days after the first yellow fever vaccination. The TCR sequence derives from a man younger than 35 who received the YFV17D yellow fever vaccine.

The CDR3 loop is CASRLAGVADTQYF. For the CDR3, the DNA is TGTGCCAGCAGACTAGCGGGGGTAGCAGATACGCAGTATTTT. The chain carries TRBV6-2 or TRBV6-3 and TRBJ2-3; TRBD2 matches at 11 bases. In germline, CDR1 is MNHEY, CDR2 SVGEGT. V lost 6 bases and J lost 4; bases outside the gene matches: 3. The CDR3 length is 14 residues.